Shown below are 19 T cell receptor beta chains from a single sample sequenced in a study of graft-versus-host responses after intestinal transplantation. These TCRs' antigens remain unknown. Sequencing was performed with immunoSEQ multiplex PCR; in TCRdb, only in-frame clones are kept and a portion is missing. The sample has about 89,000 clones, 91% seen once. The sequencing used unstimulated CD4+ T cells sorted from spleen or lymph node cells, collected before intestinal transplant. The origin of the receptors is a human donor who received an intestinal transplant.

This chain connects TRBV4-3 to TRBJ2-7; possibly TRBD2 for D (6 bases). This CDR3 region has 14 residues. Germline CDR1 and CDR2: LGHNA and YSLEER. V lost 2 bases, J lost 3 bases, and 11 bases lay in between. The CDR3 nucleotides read TGCGCCAGCAGCCAATCCGCCGGGGGCTACGAGCAGTACTTC. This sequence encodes CASSQSAGGYEQYF.

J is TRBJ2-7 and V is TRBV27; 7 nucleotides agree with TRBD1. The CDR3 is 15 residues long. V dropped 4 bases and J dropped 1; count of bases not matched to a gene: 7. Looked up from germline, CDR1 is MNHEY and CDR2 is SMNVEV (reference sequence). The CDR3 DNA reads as TGTGCCAGCAGTTCGGACAGGTCACCATCCTACGAGCAGTACTTC. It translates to CASSSDRSPSYEQYF.

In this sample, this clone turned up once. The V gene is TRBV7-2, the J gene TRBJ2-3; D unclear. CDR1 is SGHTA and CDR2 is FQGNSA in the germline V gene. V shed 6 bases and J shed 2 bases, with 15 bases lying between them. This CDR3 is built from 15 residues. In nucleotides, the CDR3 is TGTGCCAGCAGTCCTCCACCAGGAACCACAGATACGCAGTATTTT. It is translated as CASSPPPGTTDTQYF. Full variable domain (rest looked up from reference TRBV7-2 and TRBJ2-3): GAGVSQSPSNKVTEKGKDVELRCDPISGHTALYWYRQSLGQGLEFLIYFQGNSAPDKSGLPSDRFSAERTGGSVSTLTIQRTQQEDSAVYLCASSPPPGTTDTQYFGPGTRLTVL.

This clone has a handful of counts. The CDR3 here is CASSSDRDNEKLFF. CDR3 nucleotides: TGTGCCAGCAGTTCGGACAGAGATAATGAAAAACTGTTTTTT. The chain joins TRBV27 to TRBJ1-4, with D maybe TRBD1 (6 bases). In germline, CDR1 is MNHEY, CDR2 SMNVEV (reference sequence). Trimming cost V 4 bases and J 4 bases, with 10 bases left between them. CDR3 length equals 14 residues.

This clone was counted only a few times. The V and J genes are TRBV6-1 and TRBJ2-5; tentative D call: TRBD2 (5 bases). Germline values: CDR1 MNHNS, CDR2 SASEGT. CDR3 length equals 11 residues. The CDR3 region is CGLRPGETQYF. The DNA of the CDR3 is TGTGGCCTCAGGCCGGGGGAGACCCAGTACTTC.

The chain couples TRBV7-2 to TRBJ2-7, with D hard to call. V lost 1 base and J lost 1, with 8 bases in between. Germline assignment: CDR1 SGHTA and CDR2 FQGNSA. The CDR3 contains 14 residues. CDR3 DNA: TGTGCCAGCAGCTTAGATGTCAGTTCCTACGAGCAGTACTTC. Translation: CASSLDVSSYEQYF. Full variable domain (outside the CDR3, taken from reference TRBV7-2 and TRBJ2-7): GAGVSQSPSNKVTEKGKDVELRCDPISGHTALYWYRQSLGQGLEFLIYFQGNSAPDKSGLPSDRFSAERTGGSVSTLTIQRTQQEDSAVYLCASSLDVSSYEQYFGPGTRLTVT.

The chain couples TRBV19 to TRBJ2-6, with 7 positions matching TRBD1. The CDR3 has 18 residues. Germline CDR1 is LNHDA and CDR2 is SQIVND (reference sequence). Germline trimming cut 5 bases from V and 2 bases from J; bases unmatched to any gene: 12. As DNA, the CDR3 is TGTGCCAGTAGTCAAGGACAGGCCCTAGAGGCTGGGGCCAACGTCCTGACTTTC. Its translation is CASSQGQALEAGANVLTF.

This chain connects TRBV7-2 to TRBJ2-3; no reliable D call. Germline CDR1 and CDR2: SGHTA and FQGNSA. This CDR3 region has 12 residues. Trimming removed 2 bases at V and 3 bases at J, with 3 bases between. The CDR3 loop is CASSLITDTQYF. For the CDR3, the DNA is TGTGCCAGCAGCTTAATAACAGATACGCAGTATTTT.

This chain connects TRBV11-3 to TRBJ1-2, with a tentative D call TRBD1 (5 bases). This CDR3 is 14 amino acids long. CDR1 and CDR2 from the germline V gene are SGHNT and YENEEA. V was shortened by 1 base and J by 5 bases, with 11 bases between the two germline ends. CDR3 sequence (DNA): TGTGCCAGCAGCTTAGGGCAGGGCGGATATGGCTACACCTTC. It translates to CASSLGQGGYGYTF.

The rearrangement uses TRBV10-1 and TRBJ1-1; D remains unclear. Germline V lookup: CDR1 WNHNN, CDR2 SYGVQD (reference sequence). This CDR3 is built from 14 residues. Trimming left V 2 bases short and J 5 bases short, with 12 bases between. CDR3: CASSENVFGTEAFF. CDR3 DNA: TGCGCCAGCAGTGAGAATGTGTTCGGGACTGAAGCTTTCTTT.

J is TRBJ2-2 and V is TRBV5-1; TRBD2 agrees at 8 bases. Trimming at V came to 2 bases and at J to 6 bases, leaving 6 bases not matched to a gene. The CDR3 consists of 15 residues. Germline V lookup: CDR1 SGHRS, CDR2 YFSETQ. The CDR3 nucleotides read TGCGCCAGCAGCTTCGTCCGGGGGGGTTCCGGGGAGCTGTTTTTT. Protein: CASSFVRGGSGELFF.

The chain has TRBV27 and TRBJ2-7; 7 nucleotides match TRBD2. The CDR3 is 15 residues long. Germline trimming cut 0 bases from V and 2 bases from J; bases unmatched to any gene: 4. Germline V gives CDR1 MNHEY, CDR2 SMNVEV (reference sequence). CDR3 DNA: TGTGCCAGCAGTTTATCCCCTAGCGGACCCTACGAGCAGTACTTC. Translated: CASSLSPSGPYEQYF.

DNA for the CDR3: TGTGCCAGTAGTTCACCCTATCCCGGACAGTCCTCTTATAGCAATCAGCCCCAGCATTTT. Translated: CASSSPYPGQSSYSNQPQHF. The genes are TRBV19 and TRBJ1-5, with D possibly matching TRBD1 (6 bases). This CDR3 spans 20 amino acids. The germline V gene encodes CDR1 LNHDA and CDR2 SQIVND (reference sequence). Trimming left V 5 bases short and J 0 bases short, with 26 bases between. Full variable domain (missing parts from reference TRBV19 and TRBJ1-5): DGGITQSPKYLFRKEGQNVTLSCEQNLNHDAMYWYRQDPGQGLRLIYYSQIVNDFQKGDIAEGYSVSREKKESFPLTVTSAQKNPTAFYLCASSSPYPGQSSYSNQPQHFGDGTRLSIL.

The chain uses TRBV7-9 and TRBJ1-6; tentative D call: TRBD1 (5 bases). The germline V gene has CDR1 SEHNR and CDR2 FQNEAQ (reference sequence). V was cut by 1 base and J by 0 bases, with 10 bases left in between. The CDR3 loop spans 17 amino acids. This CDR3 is CASSLVGGSSYNSPLHF. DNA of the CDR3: TGTGCCAGCAGCTTAGTTGGGGGGAGCTCCTATAATTCACCCCTCCACTTT.

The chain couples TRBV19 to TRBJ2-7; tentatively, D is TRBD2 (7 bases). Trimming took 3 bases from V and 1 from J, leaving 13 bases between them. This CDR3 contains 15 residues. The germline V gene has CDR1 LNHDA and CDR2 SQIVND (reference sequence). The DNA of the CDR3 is TGTGCCAGTAGTATTCTACAGGGACTATCCTACGAGCAGTACTTC. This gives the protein CASSILQGLSYEQYF. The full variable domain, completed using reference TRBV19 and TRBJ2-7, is DGGITQSPKYLFRKEGQNVTLSCEQNLNHDAMYWYRQDPGQGLRLIYYSQIVNDFQKGDIAEGYSVSREKKESFPLTVTSAQKNPTAFYLCASSILQGLSYEQYFGPGTRLTVT.

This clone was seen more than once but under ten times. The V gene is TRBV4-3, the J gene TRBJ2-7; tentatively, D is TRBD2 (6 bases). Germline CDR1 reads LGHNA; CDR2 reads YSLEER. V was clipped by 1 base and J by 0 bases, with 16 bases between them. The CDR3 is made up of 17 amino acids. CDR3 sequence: CASSQGGTAGSSYEQYF. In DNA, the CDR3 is TGCGCCAGCAGCCAAGGGGGGACTGCCGGCTCCTCCTACGAGCAGTACTTC.

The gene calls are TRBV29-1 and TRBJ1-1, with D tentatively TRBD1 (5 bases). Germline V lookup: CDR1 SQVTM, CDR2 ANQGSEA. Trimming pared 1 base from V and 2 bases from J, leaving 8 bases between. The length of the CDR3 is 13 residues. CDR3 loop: CSVEGGGNTEAFF. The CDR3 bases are TGCAGCGTTGAAGGGGGCGGCAACACTGAAGCTTTCTTT.

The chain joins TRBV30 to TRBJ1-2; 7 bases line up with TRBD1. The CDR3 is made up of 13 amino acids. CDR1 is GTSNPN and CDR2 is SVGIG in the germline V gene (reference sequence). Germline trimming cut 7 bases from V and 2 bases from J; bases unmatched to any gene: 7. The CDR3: CASQNRGNYGYTF. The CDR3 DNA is TGTGCCTCCCAGAACAGGGGAAACTATGGCTACACCTTC.

The CDR3 DNA is TGTGCCATCACGAGGGCCCCGAACACTGAAGCTTTCTTT. It encodes CAITRAPNTEAFF. The chain joins TRBV10-3 to TRBJ1-1; D call uncertain. V lost 7 bases and J lost 1, with 10 bases in between. The CDR3 covers 13 residues. Germline V gives CDR1 ENHRY, CDR2 SYGVKD.